What follows is one TCR beta chain and its context. The antigen it recognizes is unknown. It has no much larger one-base neighbor in the sample; base qualities were not kept. The sample belongs to a study of vaccination effects on CD4 cells after COVID-19 (dated by TCRdb to between 2021 and 2024). Looking at the study overall: Two doses of either the BNT162b2 or the mRNA-1273 mRNA SARS-CoV-2 vaccine were administered to participants. The full study included some 10 COVID-19 convalescent patients and several SARS-CoV-2-naive healthy vaccine recipients. Cultures from other donors in the study were sequenced using the Oncomine TCR Beta short-read assay on an Illumina iSeq 100. SARS-CoV-2 spike-specific CD4+ TCR repertoires from before and after mRNA vaccination were compared in COVID-19 convalescent patients and in infection-naive vaccine recipients.

The ViraFEST assay stimulated PBMC with viral peptide pools and then used TCR sequencing to identify antigen-specific CD4+ T cell clonotypes by expansion. After about 9 days of culture, CD4+ T cells were isolated with the EasySep CD4+ T cell isolation kit. Healthy vaccine recipients had no prior SARS-CoV-2 infection, confirmed by negative nucleocapsid antibodies before and after vaccination. Each well held roughly 2.2 million PBMC cultured in IMDM containing approximately 5% human AB serum, 8.5 to 10 IU/ml IL-2 and gentamicin, along with 8 to 10 ug/ml peptides. On days 3 and 7, half of the culture medium was replaced with fresh IL-2-containing medium. Each peptide stimulation condition was cultured in triplicate wells unless otherwise noted. Using Ficoll-Paque Plus gradient centrifugation, PBMC were separated from whole blood and then either used fresh or cryopreserved at -140C. Overlapping peptide pools spanned the spike proteins of SARS-CoV-2 and the common cold coronaviruses HCoV-NL63, HCoV-OC43 and HCoV-229E. The QIAamp micro DNA kit was used to extract genomic DNA from the cultured CD4+ T cells.

Libraries were constructed by the immunoSEQ multiplex PCR assay. TCR beta CDR3 sequencing was performed on DNA from the cultured, isolated CD4+ T cells. Regarding the original processing steps: Non-productive TCR sequences were discarded, and reads were trimmed to the CDR3 region, with only CDR3s of 7 or more amino acids retained. The MANAFEST web app was used to pick out antigen-specific clonotypes by comparing their expansion in peptide wells with that in reference cultures. To be called positive, a clone needed expansion at FDR<0.05 compared with the reference and with all other wells, an odds ratio greater than 5, and a frequency greater than 0.1% in two replicate wells. A clonotype was defined as cross-reactive if the clonotype was significantly expanded both in SARS-CoV-2 spike wells and in at least one common cold coronavirus spike condition. CDR3 similarity was assessed by Levenshtein distance using the stringdist R package, and unrooted trees were constructed with ape in R 3.6.1. TCRdb carries this immuneACCESS record with in-frame sequences only. Its versions omit some clonotypes, under half of them owing to an unresolved V gene in the studies checked, with the rest unexplained. From that table come the V and J calls and clone size; the DNA was used to work out D and trimming. The sample table contains some 30,000 clones; only one count was recorded for around 70% of them. The ten largest clones represent roughly a tenth of the sample.

V and J lose 0 bases and 2 bases, and a span of 10 bases separates them. The germline V gene encodes CDR1 LNHDA and CDR2 SQIVND (reference sequence). Including the terminal cysteine and phenylalanine, the CDR3 comprises 15 residues. Of the read, only the CDR3 DNA is kept; its 45 bases are in frame from base 1. On the study overall, not on this receptor specifically: Marked clonal contraction was observed in both infection-induced and vaccine-induced clones at late post-vaccination timepoints, consistent with waning T cell responses. In healthy vaccine recipients, vaccine-induced clones were almost all SARS-CoV-2 mono-reactive, with only 1 of 255 being cross-reactive with common cold coronaviruses. Limitations of the study were the small number of convalescent patients and the absence of early post-infection timepoints.

This chain joins TRBV19 to TRBJ2-5; TRBD1 is possibly the D segment (5 matching bases). The source material was CD4+ T cells from PBMCs cultured with SARS-CoV-2 spike peptides, sampled before COVID-19 vaccination. The sample's cell subset or site, from its label and the paper: SARS-CoV-2 spike overlapping peptide pool stimulation. This TCR was recovered from a human donor who received a COVID-19 vaccine. The CDR3 reads CASSIDVRAQETQYF. In nucleotide form, the sequence is TGTGCCAGTAGTATAGATGTCAGGGCGCAAGAGACCCAGTACTTC.